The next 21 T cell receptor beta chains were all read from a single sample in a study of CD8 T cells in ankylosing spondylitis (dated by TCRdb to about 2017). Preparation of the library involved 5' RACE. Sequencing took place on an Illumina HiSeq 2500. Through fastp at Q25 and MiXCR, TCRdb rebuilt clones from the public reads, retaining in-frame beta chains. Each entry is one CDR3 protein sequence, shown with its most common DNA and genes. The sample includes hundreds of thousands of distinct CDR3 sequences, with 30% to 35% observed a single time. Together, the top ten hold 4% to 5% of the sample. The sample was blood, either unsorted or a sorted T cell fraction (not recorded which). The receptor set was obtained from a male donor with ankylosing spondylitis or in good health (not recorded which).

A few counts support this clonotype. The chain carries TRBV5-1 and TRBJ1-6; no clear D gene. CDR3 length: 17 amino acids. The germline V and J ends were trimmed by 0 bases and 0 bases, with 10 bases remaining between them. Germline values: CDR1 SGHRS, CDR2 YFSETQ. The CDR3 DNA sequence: TGCGCCAGCAGCTTGGTTGTTCAGAGCTCCTATAATTCACCCCTCCACTTT. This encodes CASSLVVQSSYNSPLHF.

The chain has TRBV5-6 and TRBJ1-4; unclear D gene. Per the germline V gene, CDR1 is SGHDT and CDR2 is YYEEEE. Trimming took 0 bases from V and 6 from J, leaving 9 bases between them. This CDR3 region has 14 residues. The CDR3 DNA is TGTGCCAGCAGCTTGGCCAGGAGGGATGAAAAACTGTTTTTT. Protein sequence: CASSLARRDEKLFF.

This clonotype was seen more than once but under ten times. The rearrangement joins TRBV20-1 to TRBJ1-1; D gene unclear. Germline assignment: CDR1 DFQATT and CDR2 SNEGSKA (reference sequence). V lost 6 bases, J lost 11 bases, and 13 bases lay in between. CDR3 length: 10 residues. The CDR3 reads CSAAHAVAFF. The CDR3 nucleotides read TGCAGTGCCGCACACGCTGTGGCTTTCTTT.

The chain's CDR3 is CASSLGGTRITGNTIYF. Written as DNA, the CDR3 is TGTGCCAGCAGCTTGGGGGGAACCAGAATTACTGGAAACACCATATATTTT. The chain has TRBV5-5 and TRBJ1-3; no definite D call. Germline V gives CDR1 SGHKS, CDR2 YYEKEE (reference sequence). The CDR3 consists of 17 residues. Trimming shortened V by 0 bases and J by 2 bases, and 15 bases separated the two germline ends.

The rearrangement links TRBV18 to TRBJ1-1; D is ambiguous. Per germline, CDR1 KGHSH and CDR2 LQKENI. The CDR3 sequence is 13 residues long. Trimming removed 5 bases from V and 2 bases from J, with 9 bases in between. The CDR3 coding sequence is TGTGCCAGCTCATCGCAGAAAAACACTGAAGCTTTCTTT. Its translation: CASSSQKNTEAFF.

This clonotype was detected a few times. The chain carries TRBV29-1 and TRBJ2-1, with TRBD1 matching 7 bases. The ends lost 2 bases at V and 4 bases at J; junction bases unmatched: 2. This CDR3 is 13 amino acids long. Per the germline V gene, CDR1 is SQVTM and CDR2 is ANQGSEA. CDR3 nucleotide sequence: TGCAGCGTTGAACGGGACAGATACAATGAGCAGTTCTTC. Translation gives CSVERDRYNEQFF.

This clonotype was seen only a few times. The CDR3 loop reads CATGGSEAFF. The CDR3 nucleotides are TGTGCCACCGGGGGTTCTGAAGCTTTCTTT. The V gene is TRBV12-3 or TRBV12-4, the J gene TRBJ1-1; maybe TRBD1 (5 bases). CDR3 size: 10 residues. Trimming took 10 bases from V and 6 from J, leaving 9 bases between them.

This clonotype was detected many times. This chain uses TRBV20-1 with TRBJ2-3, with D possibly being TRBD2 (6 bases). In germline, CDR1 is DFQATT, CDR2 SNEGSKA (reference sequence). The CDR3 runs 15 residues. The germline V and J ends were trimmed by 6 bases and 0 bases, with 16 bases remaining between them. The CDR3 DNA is TGCAGTGCCAGGGCCCGACTAGTTAGCACAGATACGCAGTATTTT. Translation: CSARARLVSTDTQYF.

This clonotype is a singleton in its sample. The CDR3 region has the DNA TGTGCCAGCAGCCAAGGGGGGCCGGACCTTTATGAGCAGTTCTTC. Translated: CASSQGGPDLYEQFF. The chain carries TRBV3-1 and TRBJ2-1; D might be TRBD1 (6 bases). The germline V and J ends were trimmed by 1 base and 8 bases, with 15 bases remaining between them. The CDR3 consists of 15 residues. Germline CDR1 LGHDT, CDR2 YNNKEL (reference sequence).

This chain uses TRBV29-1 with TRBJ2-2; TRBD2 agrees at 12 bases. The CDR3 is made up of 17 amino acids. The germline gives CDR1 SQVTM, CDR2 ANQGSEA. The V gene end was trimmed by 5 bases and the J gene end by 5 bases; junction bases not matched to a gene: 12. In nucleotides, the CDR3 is TGCAGCGTTCGAAATCCGACTAGCGGGGGAGGGACCGGGGAGCTGTTTTTT. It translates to CSVRNPTSGGGTGELFF.

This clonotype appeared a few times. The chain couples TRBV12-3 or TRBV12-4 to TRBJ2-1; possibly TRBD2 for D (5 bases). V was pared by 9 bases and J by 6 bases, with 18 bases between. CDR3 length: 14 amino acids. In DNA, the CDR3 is TGTGCCAGTTCCCCACCCCCCGGGATCAATGAGCAGTTCTTC. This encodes CASSPPPGINEQFF.

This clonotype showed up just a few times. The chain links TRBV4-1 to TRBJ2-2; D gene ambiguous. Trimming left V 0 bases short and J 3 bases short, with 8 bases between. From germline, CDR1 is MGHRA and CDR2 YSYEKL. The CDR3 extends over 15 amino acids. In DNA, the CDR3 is TGCGCCAGCAGCCAAGAGGCCAGATACACCGGGGAGCTGTTTTTT. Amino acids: CASSQEARYTGELFF.

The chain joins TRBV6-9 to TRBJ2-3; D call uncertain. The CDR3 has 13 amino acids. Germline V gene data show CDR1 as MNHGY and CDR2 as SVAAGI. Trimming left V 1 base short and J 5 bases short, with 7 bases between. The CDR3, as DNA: TGTGCCAGCAGTTATTGGATTCGAGATACGCAGTATTTT. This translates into CASSYWIRDTQYF.

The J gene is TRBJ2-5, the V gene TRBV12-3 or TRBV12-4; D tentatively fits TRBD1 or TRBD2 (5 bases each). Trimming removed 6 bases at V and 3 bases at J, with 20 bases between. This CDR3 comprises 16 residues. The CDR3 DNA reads TGTGCCAGCAGCCGTGGGACGGGTCTCGGAAAAGAGACCCAGTACTTC. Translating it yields CASSRGTGLGKETQYF.

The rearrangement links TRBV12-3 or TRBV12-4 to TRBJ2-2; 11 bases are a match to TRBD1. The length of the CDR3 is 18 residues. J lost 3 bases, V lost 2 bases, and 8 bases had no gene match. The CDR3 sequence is CASSLIRTGGFDTGELFF. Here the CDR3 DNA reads TGTGCCAGCAGTTTAATACGGACAGGGGGCTTCGACACCGGGGAGCTGTTTTTT.

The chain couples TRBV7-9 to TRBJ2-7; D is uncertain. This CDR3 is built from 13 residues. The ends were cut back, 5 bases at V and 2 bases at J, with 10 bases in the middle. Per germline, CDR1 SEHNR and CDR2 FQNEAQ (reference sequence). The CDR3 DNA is TGTGCCAGCAGCCCCCCAGAGGCCTACGAGCAGTACTTC. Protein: CASSPPEAYEQYF. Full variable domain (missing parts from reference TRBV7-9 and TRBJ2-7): DTGVSQNPRHKITKRGQNVTFRCDPISEHNRLYWYRQTLGQGPEFLTYFQNEAQLEKSRLLSDRFSAERPKGSFSTLEIQRTEQGDSAMYLCASSPPEAYEQYFGPGTRLTVT.

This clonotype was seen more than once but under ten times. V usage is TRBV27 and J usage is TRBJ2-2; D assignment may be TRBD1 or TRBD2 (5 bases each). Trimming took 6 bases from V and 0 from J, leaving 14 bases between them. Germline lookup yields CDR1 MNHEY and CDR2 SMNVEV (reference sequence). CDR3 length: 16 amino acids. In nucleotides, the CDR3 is TGTGCCAGCAGCACCGGGACGGGTACGAACACCGGGGAGCTGTTTTTT. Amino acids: CASSTGTGTNTGELFF.

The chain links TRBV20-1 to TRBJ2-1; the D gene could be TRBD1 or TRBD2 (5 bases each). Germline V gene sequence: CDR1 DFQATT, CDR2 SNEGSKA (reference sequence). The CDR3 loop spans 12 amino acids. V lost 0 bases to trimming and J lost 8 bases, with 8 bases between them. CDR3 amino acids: CSARDMGDEQFF. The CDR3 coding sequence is TGCAGTGCTAGAGATATGGGGGATGAGCAGTTCTTC.

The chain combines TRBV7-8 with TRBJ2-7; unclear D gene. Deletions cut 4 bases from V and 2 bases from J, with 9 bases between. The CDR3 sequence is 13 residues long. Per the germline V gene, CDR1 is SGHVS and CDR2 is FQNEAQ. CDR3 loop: CASSSQWAYEQYF. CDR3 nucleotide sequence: TGTGCCAGCAGCTCCCAGTGGGCCTACGAGCAGTACTTC.

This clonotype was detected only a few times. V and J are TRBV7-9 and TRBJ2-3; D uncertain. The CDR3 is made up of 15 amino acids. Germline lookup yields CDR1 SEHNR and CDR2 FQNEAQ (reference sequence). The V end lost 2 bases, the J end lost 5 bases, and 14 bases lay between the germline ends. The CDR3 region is CASSLLVGLQDTQYF. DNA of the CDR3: TGTGCCAGCAGCTTACTGGTGGGCTTACAAGATACGCAGTATTTT.

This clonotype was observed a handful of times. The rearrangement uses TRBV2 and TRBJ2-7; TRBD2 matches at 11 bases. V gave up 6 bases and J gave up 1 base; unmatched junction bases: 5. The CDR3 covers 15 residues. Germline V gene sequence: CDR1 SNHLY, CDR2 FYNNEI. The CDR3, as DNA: TGTGCCAGCAGGTTCGCTAGCGGGGGGTCCTACGAGCAGTACTTC. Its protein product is CASRFASGGSYEQYF.